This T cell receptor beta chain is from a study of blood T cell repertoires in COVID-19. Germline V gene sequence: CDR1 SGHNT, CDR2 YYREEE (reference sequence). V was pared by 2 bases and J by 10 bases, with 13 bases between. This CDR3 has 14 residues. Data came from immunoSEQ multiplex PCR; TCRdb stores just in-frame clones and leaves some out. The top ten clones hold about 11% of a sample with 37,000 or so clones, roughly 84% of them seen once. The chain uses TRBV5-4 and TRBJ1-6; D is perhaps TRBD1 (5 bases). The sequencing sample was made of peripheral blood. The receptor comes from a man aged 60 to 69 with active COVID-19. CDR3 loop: CASSFAGQPSPLHF. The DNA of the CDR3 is TGTGCCAGCAGCTTTGCGGGGCAGCCGTCACCCCTCCACTTT. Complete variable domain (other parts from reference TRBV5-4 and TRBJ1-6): ETGVTQSPTHLIKTRGQQVTLRCSSQSGHNTVSWYQQALGQGPQFIFQYYREEENGRGNFPPRFSGLQFPNYSSELNVNALELDDSALYLCASSFAGQPSPLHFGNGTRLTVT.